This T cell receptor (beta chain) was identified during a study of blood T cell repertoires in COVID-19. Across the whole study: The study drew acute and convalescent COVID-19 samples from the United States, Italy and Spain. Sources were T cells, B-cell-depleted T cells, or PBMCs; the material itself was cDNA or gDNA.

Original processing methods: For nucleated cells, counts were estimated from reference gene primer amplification. Clones were read by immunoSEQ multiplex PCR, and TCRdb kept only the in-frame ones, dropping some. That table supplies the V and J calls and clone size; D and trimming were determined from the DNA. The sample lists about 240,000 clones, roughly 80% occurring once. This clone was picked up a small number of times. This CDR3 has 14 amino acids. V dropped 4 bases and J dropped 3 bases, with 13 bases sitting between them. CDR1 and CDR2 from the germline V gene are MNHEY and SVGAGI. The receptor comes from a woman aged 55-69 years with active or convalescent COVID-19. Sequencing was carried out using peripheral blood. The chain uses TRBV6-5 and TRBJ2-7; D perhaps matches TRBD1 (5 bases). In DNA, the CDR3 is TGTGCCAGCAGTTGGGGCCCGGTTGTCTACGAGCAGTACTTC. Amino acid sequence: CASSWGPVVYEQYF.